These 19 T cell receptor beta chains were all obtained from the same sample, sequenced in a study of T-cell memory formation after mild COVID-19. TCRdb processed the 5' RACE reads anew with MiXCR; each CDR3 protein has one entry. This sample has a few hundred thousand distinct CDR3 sequences; approximately 25% occur once, and the top ten carry roughly 8.7%. The sample consisted of PBMCs or a T cell subset sorted from them (not recorded which). These receptors came from an adult woman who had mild COVID-19 (a few samples of this study predate the infection). Cell type and time point are not known.

The chain joins TRBV11-2 to TRBJ2-3; the D is unclear. The CDR3 covers 16 residues. Trimming stripped 1 base from V and 2 bases from J, with 13 bases between. Germline-derived CDR1 and CDR2 are SGHAT and FQNNGV. The chain's CDR3 is CASSLVAGFLTDTQYF. The CDR3 bases are TGTGCCAGCAGCTTAGTAGCAGGCTTTCTCACAGATACGCAGTATTTT. Complete variable domain (other parts from reference TRBV11-2 and TRBJ2-3): EAGVAQSPRYKIIEKRQSVAFWCNPISGHATLYWYQQILGQGPKLLIQFQNNGVVDDSQLPKDRFSAERLKGVDSTLKIQPAKLEDSAVYLCASSLVAGFLTDTQYFGPGTRLTVL.

This clonotype came up a few times. The chain recombines TRBV24-1 with TRBJ1-1, with TRBD1 identical over 8 bases. CDR1 and CDR2 (germline): KGHDR, SFDVKD. There are 13 residues in the CDR3. V dropped 7 bases and J dropped 3; count of bases not matched to a gene: 3. The CDR3 loop is CATREQGDTEAFF. CDR3 in DNA: TGTGCCACCAGAGAACAGGGGGACACTGAAGCTTTCTTT.

The gene calls are TRBV7-6 and TRBJ2-1; 9 nucleotides match TRBD2. J gave up 7 bases and V 1 base, and 8 bases lay outside the gene matches. The CDR3 has 16 amino acids. Germline V gene data show CDR1 as SGHVS and CDR2 as FNYEAQ. CDR3 coding DNA: TGTGCCAGCAGCTTAGGTTTTGCGGGAGGGTGGAATGAGCAGTTCTTC. It codes for CASSLGFAGGWNEQFF.

V and J are TRBV15 and TRBJ2-5; the D gene is possibly TRBD1 (5 bases). CDR3 length equals 14 residues. Germline CDR1 reads LNHNV; CDR2 reads YYDKDF (reference sequence). Trimming removed 3 bases at V and 9 bases at J, with 17 bases between. CDR3 coding DNA: TGTGCCACCAGCAGTGGACACCTGAACCAGGCCCAGTACTTC. Residues: CATSSGHLNQAQYF.

This clonotype was observed many times. This rearrangement joins TRBV27 to TRBJ2-4; TRBD1 matches 7 bases. V shed 4 bases and J 3 bases; nucleotides not matched to a gene: 9. CDR3 length equals 16 residues. Per germline, CDR1 MNHEY and CDR2 SMNVEV (reference sequence). Here the CDR3 DNA reads TGTGCCAGCAGTTCGTCAGGGGGTTGGGGCAAAAACATTCAGTACTTC. It is translated as CASSSSGGWGKNIQYF.

A few counts support this clonotype. The chain uses TRBV6-5 and TRBJ1-2, with unresolved D. The germline CDR1 and CDR2 sequences are MNHEY and SVGAGI. V was clipped by 3 bases and J by 7 bases, with 12 bases between them. The CDR3 loop spans 13 amino acids. The CDR3 region has the DNA TGTGCCAGCAGTTATAAGGGAATTAGTGGCTACACCTTC. Translating it yields CASSYKGISGYTF.

The chain links TRBV20-1 to TRBJ2-7; D is undetermined. The V gene lost 3 bases and the J gene lost 2 bases, with 11 bases spanning the gap. Germline V gene data show CDR1 as DFQATT and CDR2 as SNEGSKA (reference sequence). This CDR3 has 13 amino acids. CDR3 protein: CSARAGSTYEQYF. The CDR3, as DNA: TGCAGTGCTAGGGCCGGGTCAACCTACGAGCAGTACTTC.

The rearrangement uses TRBV6-5 and TRBJ2-3, with 8 bases matching TRBD1. V lost 0 bases, J lost 3 bases, and 8 bases stayed unmatched. Germline lookup yields CDR1 MNHEY and CDR2 SVGAGI. This CDR3 is built from 17 residues. The CDR3 bases are TGTGCCAGCAGTTACTCGATCAGGGGGCACCCAACAGATACGCAGTATTTT. Amino acids: CASSYSIRGHPTDTQYF.

Of note for this clonotype: A much larger clone lies one base from this, so it may be a read error. V is TRBV7-9 and J is TRBJ2-5; a weak D match, TRBD2 (6 bases). This CDR3 region has 16 residues. V lost 3 bases and J 3 bases, leaving 17 bases between the germline ends. Germline loops: CDR1 SEHNR, CDR2 FQNEAQ (reference sequence). The CDR3 loop reads CASSFNSGVREETQYF. The CDR3 nucleotides are TGTGCCAGCAGCTTCAACTCGGGGGTCCGGGAAGAGACCCAGTACTTC. Full variable domain (remainder filled in from reference TRBV7-9 and TRBJ2-5): DTGVSQNPRHKITKRGQNVTFRCDPISEHNRLYWYRQTLGQGPEFLTYFQNEAQLEKSRLLSDRFSAERPKGSFSTLEIQRTEQGDSAMYLCASSFNSGVREETQYFGPGTRLLVL.

This clonotype came up many times. V and J are TRBV12-3 or TRBV12-4 and TRBJ1-1, with 7 nucleotides matching TRBD1. This CDR3 comprises 14 residues. Trimming removed 2 bases from V and 2 bases from J; junction bases left unmatched: 2. The DNA for the CDR3 is TGTGCCAGCAGTTTATCAGGGGGTAACACTGAAGCTTTCTTT. Its translation: CASSLSGGNTEAFF.

In its sample, this clonotype was seen a few times. This chain links TRBV29-1 with TRBJ1-4, with D unclear. V lost 4 bases, J lost 3 bases, and 12 bases lay in between. The CDR3 totals 14 residues. Germline CDR1 is SQVTM and CDR2 is ANQGSEA. CDR3 sequence (DNA): TGCAGCGTTGGGGCCGCCGCGCCTAATGAAAAACTGTTTTTT. Its protein product is CSVGAAAPNEKLFF.

This rearrangement joins TRBV7-9 to TRBJ2-7; TRBD1 might be the D (6 bases). The ends were cut back, 5 bases at V and 5 bases at J, with 16 bases in the middle. The CDR3 has 14 residues. Germline-derived CDR1 and CDR2 are SEHNR and FQNEAQ (reference sequence). This CDR3 reads CASSRSGVKHEQYF. The CDR3 region has the DNA TGTGCCAGCAGCCGATCAGGGGTTAAACACGAGCAGTACTTC.

V usage is TRBV12-3 or TRBV12-4 and J usage is TRBJ2-7, with 8 bases aligning to TRBD1. The CDR3 contains 13 residues. Trimming removed 6 bases from V and 4 bases from J; junction bases left unmatched: 5. Here the CDR3 reads CASSGQGLYEQYF. CDR3 nucleotides: TGTGCCAGCAGCGGACAGGGCCTGTACGAGCAGTACTTC.

CDR3 sequence: CASSQGPGQGYGYTF. CDR3 bases: TGCGCCAGCAGCCAAGGTCCGGGACAGGGCTATGGCTACACCTTC. The chain employs TRBV4-3 and TRBJ1-2; 9 bases agree with TRBD1. The CDR3 is 15 residues long. Germline CDR1 and CDR2: LGHNA and YSLEER. V lost 1 base and J lost 4; bases outside the gene matches: 4.

This clonotype appeared a few times. This chain joins TRBV20-1 and TRBJ2-7, with D perhaps matching TRBD2 (6 bases). This CDR3 spans 13 amino acids. The V gene's germline CDR1 is DFQATT and CDR2 SNEGSKA (reference sequence). The V end lost 6 bases, the J end lost 0 bases, and 12 bases lay between the germline ends. CDR3 in amino acids: CSARAGNSYEQYF. CDR3 bases: TGCAGTGCGAGGGCGGGGAACTCCTACGAGCAGTACTTC.

This clonotype was found a few times. The chain carries TRBV6-5 and TRBJ2-5; 8 bases line up with TRBD1. The CDR3 sequence is 15 residues long. Trimming cost V 5 bases and J 1 base; bases outside gene matches: 6. From germline, CDR1 is MNHEY and CDR2 SVGAGI. CDR3 sequence reads: CASSGAGTGQETQYF. CDR3 DNA: TGTGCCAGCAGTGGGGCCGGGACAGGCCAAGAGACCCAGTACTTC.

This clonotype was seen many times. The chain uses TRBV5-1 and TRBJ2-1, with D perhaps matching TRBD1 (5 bases). Germline V gene sequence: CDR1 SGHRS, CDR2 YFSETQ. V was shortened by 7 bases and J by 0 bases, with 11 bases between the two germline ends. The CDR3 is made up of 14 amino acids. The CDR3 reads CASRRTPSYNEQFF. The DNA of the CDR3 is TGCGCCAGCCGCCGGACACCCTCCTACAATGAGCAGTTCTTC.

The CDR3 sequence: CATSSRTVALFF. As DNA, the CDR3 is TGTGCCACCAGCTCACGGACAGTGGCTCTCTTCTTC. The V gene is TRBV15, the J gene TRBJ2-1, with TRBD1 as a possible D gene (6 bases). Per the germline V gene, CDR1 is LNHNV and CDR2 is YYDKDF (reference sequence). V was pared by 5 bases and J by 16 bases, with 18 bases between. The CDR3 length is 12 residues.

This clonotype has more than one count but fewer than ten. CDR3 amino acids: CASDLPGANTEAFF. In DNA form, the CDR3 reads TGCGCCAGCGATCTCCCCGGGGCGAACACTGAAGCTTTCTTT. The chain joins TRBV5-1 to TRBJ1-1; TRBD1 might be the D (5 bases). Per the germline V gene, CDR1 is SGHRS and CDR2 is YFSETQ. The CDR3 length is 14 residues. Trimming took off 7 bases at V and 1 base at J, with 14 bases between the two ends.